One sample yielded the 10 T cell receptor beta chains listed below, sequenced in a study of T cell responses to AZD1222 COVID-19 vaccine. The repertoire was sequenced with immunoSEQ multiplex PCR; TCRdb's copy has only in-frame clones and lacks some. The data hold approximately 190,000 clones, with roughly 92% observed a single time. The sample was peripheral blood, taken 28 days after the second dose of the MenACWY control vaccine. These receptor sequences come from an adult who received the MenACWY meningococcal vaccine as a control.

CDR3 loop: CATSDLSRTNTGELFF. The DNA of the CDR3 is TGTGCCACCAGTGATTTGAGCAGGACGAACACCGGGGAGCTGTTTTTT. The chain uses TRBV24-1 and TRBJ2-2; D ambiguous. Germline-derived CDR1 and CDR2 are KGHDR and SFDVKD. The length of the CDR3 is 16 residues. V was shortened by 0 bases and J by 0 bases, with 7 bases between the two germline ends.

This rearrangement joins TRBV2 to TRBJ1-4; D is unclear. The CDR3 is made up of 15 amino acids. Germline V gene data show CDR1 as SNHLY and CDR2 as FYNNEI. V lost 7 bases to trimming and J lost 0 bases, with 12 bases between them. The CDR3 coding sequence is TGTGCCAGCAAGAAAACACTGGCAACTAATGAAAAACTGTTTTTT. Translated: CASKKTLATNEKLFF.

The chain carries TRBV6-1 and TRBJ1-5, with a possible D match to TRBD1 (5 bases). Per the germline V gene, CDR1 is MNHNS and CDR2 is SASEGT. The CDR3 totals 15 residues. The V and J ends lost 1 base and 2 bases respectively, with 9 bases between them. The CDR3 DNA sequence: TGTGCCAGCAGTGAAGAGGGACTGCGCAATCAGCCCCAGCATTTT. Translation: CASSEEGLRNQPQHF.

The chain employs TRBV10-3 and TRBJ1-2; D unresolved. Trimming took 8 bases from V and 8 from J, leaving 12 bases between them. The CDR3 is made up of 11 amino acids. Germline V lookup: CDR1 ENHRY, CDR2 SYGVKD. The CDR3 sequence is CAIDRPGGYTF. In DNA, the CDR3 is TGTGCCATCGATAGACCTGGAGGCTACACCTTC.

This chain connects TRBV4-2 to TRBJ1-3; D possibly corresponds to TRBD1 (5 bases). The CDR3 consists of 16 residues. Deletions cut 8 bases from V and 2 bases from J, with 19 bases between. The V gene's germline CDR1 is LGHNA and CDR2 YNFKEQ. The CDR3 sequence is CASLPSVGTAGNTIYF. CDR3 bases: TGTGCCAGCCTCCCCTCGGTAGGGACGGCTGGAAACACCATATATTTT.

The V call is TRBV2, the J call TRBJ2-3; 7 bases line up with TRBD2. This CDR3 is 13 amino acids long. CDR1 and CDR2 from the germline V gene are SNHLY and FYNNEI. J gave up 3 bases and V 8 bases, and 5 bases lay outside the gene matches. Written as DNA, the CDR3 is TGTGCCAGCGAGGGAGGGAGGACAGATACGCAGTATTTT. Amino acid sequence: CASEGGRTDTQYF.

This sequence joins TRBV15 and TRBJ1-4; unclear D gene. The V gene lost 0 bases and the J gene lost 13 bases, with 15 bases spanning the gap. In germline, CDR1 is LNHNV, CDR2 YYDKDF (reference sequence). The CDR3 extends over 14 amino acids. In nucleotides, the CDR3 is TGTGCCACCAGCAGAGAGAGGACCGCCTGGGGACTGTTTTTT. Its protein product is CATSRERTAWGLFF.

V usage is TRBV14 and J usage is TRBJ1-2; D gene ambiguous. The V end was cut by 0 bases, the J end by 8 bases, with 16 bases between. Germline assignment: CDR1 SGHDN and CDR2 FVKESK. The CDR3 loop spans 15 amino acids. CDR3 in amino acids: CASSQDRASSLGYTF. CDR3 DNA sequence: TGTGCCAGCAGCCAAGATCGTGCCTCCTCTTTGGGCTACACCTTC.

The chain employs TRBV19 and TRBJ1-1; no firm D call. The CDR3 is made up of 12 amino acids. Per the germline V gene, CDR1 is LNHDA and CDR2 is SQIVND (reference sequence). V lost 3 bases and J lost 1, with 3 bases in between. The CDR3 is CASSIGNTEAFF. The DNA of the CDR3 is TGTGCCAGTAGTATTGGGAACACTGAAGCTTTCTTT. Full variable domain (outside the CDR3, taken from reference TRBV19 and TRBJ1-1): DGGITQSPKYLFRKEGQNVTLSCEQNLNHDAMYWYRQDPGQGLRLIYYSQIVNDFQKGDIAEGYSVSREKKESFPLTVTSAQKNPTAFYLCASSIGNTEAFFGQGTRLTVV.

This chain connects TRBV7-2 to TRBJ2-7, with 7 bases identical to TRBD1. V lost 2 bases, J lost 2 bases, and 9 bases stayed unmatched. CDR3 length equals 16 residues. Germline loops: CDR1 SGHTA, CDR2 FQGNSA. The CDR3 sequence is CASSLKGTGDPYEQYF. The CDR3 coding sequence is TGTGCCAGCAGCTTAAAGGGCACAGGGGACCCCTACGAGCAGTACTTC.